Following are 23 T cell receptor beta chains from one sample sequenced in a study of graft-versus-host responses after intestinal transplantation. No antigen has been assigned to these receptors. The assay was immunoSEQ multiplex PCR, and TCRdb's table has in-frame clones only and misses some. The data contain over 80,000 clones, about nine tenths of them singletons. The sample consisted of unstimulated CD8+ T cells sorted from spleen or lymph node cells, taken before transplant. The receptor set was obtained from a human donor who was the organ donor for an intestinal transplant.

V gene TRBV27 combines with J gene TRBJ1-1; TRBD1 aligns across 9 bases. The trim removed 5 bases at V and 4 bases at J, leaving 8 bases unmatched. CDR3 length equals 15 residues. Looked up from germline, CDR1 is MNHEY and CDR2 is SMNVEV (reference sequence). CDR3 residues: CASSQTQTGGTEAFF. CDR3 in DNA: TGTGCCAGCAGTCAGACCCAGACAGGGGGCACTGAAGCTTTCTTT.

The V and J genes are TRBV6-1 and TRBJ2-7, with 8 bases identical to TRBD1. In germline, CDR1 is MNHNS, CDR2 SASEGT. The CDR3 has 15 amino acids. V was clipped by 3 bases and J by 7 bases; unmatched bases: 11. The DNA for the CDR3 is TGTGCCAGCAGTGACCAGACAGGGGCTACTGGAGAGCAGTACTTC. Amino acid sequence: CASSDQTGATGEQYF.

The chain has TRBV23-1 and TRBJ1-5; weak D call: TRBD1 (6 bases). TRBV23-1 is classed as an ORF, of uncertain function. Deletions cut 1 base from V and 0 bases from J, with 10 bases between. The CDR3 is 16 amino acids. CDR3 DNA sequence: TGCGCCAGCAGTCAATGCCACAGGGATAGCAATCAGCCCCAGCATTTT. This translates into CASSQCHRDSNQPQHF.

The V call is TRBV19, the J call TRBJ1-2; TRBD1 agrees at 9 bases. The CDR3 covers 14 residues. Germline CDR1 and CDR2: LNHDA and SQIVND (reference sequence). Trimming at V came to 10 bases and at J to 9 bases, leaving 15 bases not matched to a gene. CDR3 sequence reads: CATQGTGWISSYTF. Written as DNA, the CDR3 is TGTGCCACACAAGGGACAGGGTGGATTAGTAGCTACACCTTC.

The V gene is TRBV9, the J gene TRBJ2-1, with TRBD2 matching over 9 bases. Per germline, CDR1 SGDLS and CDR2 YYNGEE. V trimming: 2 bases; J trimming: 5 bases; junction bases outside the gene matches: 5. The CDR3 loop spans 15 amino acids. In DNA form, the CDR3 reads TGTGCCAGCAGCGTGGGACTAGCCGGCAACAATGAGCAGTTCTTC. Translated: CASSVGLAGNNEQFF.

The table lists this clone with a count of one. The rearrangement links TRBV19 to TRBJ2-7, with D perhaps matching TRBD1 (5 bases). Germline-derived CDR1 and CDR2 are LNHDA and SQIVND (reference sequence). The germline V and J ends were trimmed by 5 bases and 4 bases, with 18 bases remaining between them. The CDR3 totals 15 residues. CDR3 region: CASSAHRQSPYEQYF. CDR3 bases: TGTGCCAGTAGTGCCCACCGACAGAGCCCATACGAGCAGTACTTC.

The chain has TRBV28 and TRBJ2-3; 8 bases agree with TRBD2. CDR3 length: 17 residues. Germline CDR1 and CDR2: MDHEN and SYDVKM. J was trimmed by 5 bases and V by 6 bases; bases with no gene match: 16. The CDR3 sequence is CASRELAETRQGDTQYF. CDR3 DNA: TGTGCCAGCAGGGAACTAGCGGAAACCCGCCAGGGAGATACGCAGTATTTT.

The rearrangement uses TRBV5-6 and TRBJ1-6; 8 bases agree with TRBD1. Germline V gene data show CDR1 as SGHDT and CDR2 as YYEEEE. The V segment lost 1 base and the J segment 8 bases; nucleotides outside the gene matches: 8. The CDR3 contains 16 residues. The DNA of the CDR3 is TGTGCCAGCAGCTTGATGGGACAGGTGTTTGATTCACCCCTCCACTTT. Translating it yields CASSLMGQVFDSPLHF.

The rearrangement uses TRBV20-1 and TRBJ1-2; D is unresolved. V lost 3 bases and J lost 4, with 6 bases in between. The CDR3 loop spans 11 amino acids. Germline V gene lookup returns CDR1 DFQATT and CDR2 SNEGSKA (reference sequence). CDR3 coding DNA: TGCAGTGCTAGCCGTCGCTATGGCTACACCTTC. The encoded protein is CSASRRYGYTF.

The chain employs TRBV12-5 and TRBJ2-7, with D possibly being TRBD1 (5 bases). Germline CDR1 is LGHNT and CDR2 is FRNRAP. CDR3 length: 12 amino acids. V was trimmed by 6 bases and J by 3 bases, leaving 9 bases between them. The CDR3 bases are TGTGCTAGTGGCCCCGGACACTACGAGCAGTACTTC. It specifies CASGPGHYEQYF.

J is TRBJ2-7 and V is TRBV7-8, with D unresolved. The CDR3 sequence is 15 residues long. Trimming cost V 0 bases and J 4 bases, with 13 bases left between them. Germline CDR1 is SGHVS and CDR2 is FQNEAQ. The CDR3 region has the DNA TGTGCCAGCAGCTTAGCCACTACGGCCGTTTACGAGCAGTACTTC. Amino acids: CASSLATTAVYEQYF. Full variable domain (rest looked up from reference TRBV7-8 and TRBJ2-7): GAGVSQSPRYKVAKRGQDVALRCDPISGHVSLFWYQQALGQGPEFLTYFQNEAQLDKSGLPSDRFFAERPEGSVSTLKIQRTQQEDSAVYLCASSLATTAVYEQYFGPGTRLTVT.

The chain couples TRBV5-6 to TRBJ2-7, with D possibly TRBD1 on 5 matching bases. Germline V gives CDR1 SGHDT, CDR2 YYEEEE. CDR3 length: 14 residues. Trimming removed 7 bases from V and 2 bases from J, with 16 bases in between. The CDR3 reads CASLIGGRAYEQYF. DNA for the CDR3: TGTGCCAGCTTGATCGGTGGCAGGGCCTACGAGCAGTACTTC. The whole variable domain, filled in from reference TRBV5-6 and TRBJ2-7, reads DAGVTQSPTHLIKTRGQQVTLRCSPKSGHDTVSWYQQALGQGPQFIFQYYEEEERQRGNFPDRFSGHQFPNYSSELNVNALLLGDSALYLCASLIGGRAYEQYFGPGTRLTVT.

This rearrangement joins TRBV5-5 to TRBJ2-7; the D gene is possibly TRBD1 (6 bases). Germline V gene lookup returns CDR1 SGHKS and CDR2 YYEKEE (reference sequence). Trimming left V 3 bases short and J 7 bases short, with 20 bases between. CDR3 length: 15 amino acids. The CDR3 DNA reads TGTGCCAGCAGCTCAACCAAACAGGGAAGAGGGGAGCAGTACTTC. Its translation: CASSSTKQGRGEQYF.

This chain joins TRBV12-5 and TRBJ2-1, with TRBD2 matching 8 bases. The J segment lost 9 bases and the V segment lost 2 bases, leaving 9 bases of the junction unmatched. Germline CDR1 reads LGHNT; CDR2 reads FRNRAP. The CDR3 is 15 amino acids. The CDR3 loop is CASGLLAGGAGEQFF. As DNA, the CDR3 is TGTGCTAGTGGTTTGTTGGCCGGGGGGGCGGGTGAGCAGTTCTTC.

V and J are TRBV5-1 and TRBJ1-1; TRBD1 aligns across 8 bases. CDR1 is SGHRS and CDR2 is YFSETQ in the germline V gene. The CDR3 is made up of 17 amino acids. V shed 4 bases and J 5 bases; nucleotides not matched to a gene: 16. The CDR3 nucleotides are TGCGCCAGCAGCGAAACCCTACAGGGGGGTAATCCAACTGAAGCTTTCTTT. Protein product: CASSETLQGGNPTEAFF.

The CDR3 DNA is TGTGCCAGCAGTTTATACACTAGCGGGACCATTACGCAGTATTTT. Translating it yields CASSLYTSGTITQYF. The chain combines TRBV28 with TRBJ2-3, with TRBD2 identical over 10 bases. The germline gives CDR1 MDHEN, CDR2 SYDVKM. V was clipped by 1 base and J by 8 bases; unmatched bases: 6. This CDR3 comprises 15 residues. Based on the CDR3 plus reference TRBV28 and TRBJ2-3, the full variable domain is DVKVTQSSRYLVKRTGEKVFLECVQDMDHENMFWYRQDPGLGLRLIYFSYDVKMKEKGDIPEGYSVSREKKERFSLILESASTNQTSMYLCASSLYTSGTITQYFGPGTRLTVL.

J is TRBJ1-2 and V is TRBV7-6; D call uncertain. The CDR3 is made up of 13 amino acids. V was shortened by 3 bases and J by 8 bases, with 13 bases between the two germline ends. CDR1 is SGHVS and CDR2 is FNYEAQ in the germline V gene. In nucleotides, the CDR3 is TGTGCCAGCAGCTTTTCGCCCCTGAGGGGCTACACCTTC. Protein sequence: CASSFSPLRGYTF.

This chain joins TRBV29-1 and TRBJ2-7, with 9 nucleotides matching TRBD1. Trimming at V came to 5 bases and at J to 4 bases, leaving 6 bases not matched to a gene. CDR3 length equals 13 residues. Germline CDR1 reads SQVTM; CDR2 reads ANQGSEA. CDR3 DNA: TGCAGCGTTCGGACAGGGGAAAGGTACGAGCAGTACTTC. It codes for CSVRTGERYEQYF.

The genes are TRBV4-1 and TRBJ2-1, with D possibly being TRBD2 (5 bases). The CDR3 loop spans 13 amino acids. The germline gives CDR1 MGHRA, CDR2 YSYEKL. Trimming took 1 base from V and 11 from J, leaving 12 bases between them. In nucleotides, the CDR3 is TGCGCCAGCAGCCAAGCTTTTTCGGGGAAGCAGTTCTTC. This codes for CASSQAFSGKQFF.

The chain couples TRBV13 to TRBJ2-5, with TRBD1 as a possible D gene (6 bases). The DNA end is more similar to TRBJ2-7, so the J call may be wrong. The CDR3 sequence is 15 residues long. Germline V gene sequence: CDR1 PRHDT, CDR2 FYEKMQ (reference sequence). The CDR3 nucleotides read TGTGCCAGCAGCTTGGGCAGGGGCTTCCTCTACGAGCAGTACTTC. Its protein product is CASSLGRGFLYEQYF.

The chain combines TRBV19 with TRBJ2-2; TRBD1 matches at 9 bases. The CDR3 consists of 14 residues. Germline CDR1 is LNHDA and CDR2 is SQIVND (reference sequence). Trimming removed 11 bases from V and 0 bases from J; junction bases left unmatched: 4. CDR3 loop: CACRTGANTGELFF. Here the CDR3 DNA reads TGTGCCTGTCGGACAGGGGCGAACACCGGGGAGCTGTTTTTT.

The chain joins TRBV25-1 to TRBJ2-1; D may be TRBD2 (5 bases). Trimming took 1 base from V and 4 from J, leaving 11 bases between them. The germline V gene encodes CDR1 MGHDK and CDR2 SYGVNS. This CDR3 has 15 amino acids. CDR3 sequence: CASSESGGRYNEQFF. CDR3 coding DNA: TGTGCCAGCAGTGAATCGGGCGGGCGGTACAATGAGCAGTTCTTC.

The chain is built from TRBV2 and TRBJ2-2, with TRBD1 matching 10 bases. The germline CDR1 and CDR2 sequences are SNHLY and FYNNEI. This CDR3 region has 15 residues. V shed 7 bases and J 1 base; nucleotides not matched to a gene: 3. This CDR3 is CASIGTGENTGELFF. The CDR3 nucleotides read TGTGCCAGCATTGGGACAGGGGAGAACACCGGGGAGCTGTTTTTT. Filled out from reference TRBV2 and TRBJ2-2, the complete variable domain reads EPEVTQTPSHQVTQMGQEVILRCVPISNHLYFYWYRQILGQKVEFLVSFYNNEISEKSEIFDDQFSVERPDGSNFTLKIRSTKLEDSAMYFCASIGTGENTGELFFGEGSRLTVL.